The TCR beta chain described here comes from a study of tumor-infiltrating lymphocytes in localized non-small cell lung cancer. Turning to the study itself: Each patient gave resected tumor and non-adjacent uninvolved lung tissue.

TCRdb keeps only in-frame clones here, not all; method: immunoSEQ multiplex PCR. This table has more than 12,000 clones, roughly 81% appearing once. The CDR3 contains 13 residues. The V gene's germline CDR1 is SGHKS and CDR2 YYEKEE (reference sequence). The V and J ends lost 5 bases and 7 bases respectively, with 15 bases between them. The sample was lung tumor tissue. This rearrangement joins TRBV5-5 to TRBJ1-2; D remains unclear. This TCR was sampled from a human donor with non-small cell lung cancer. CDR3 coding DNA: TGTGCCAGCAGGCCACCCGGGATGGGTGGCTACACCTTC. Translated: CASRPPGMGGYTF.